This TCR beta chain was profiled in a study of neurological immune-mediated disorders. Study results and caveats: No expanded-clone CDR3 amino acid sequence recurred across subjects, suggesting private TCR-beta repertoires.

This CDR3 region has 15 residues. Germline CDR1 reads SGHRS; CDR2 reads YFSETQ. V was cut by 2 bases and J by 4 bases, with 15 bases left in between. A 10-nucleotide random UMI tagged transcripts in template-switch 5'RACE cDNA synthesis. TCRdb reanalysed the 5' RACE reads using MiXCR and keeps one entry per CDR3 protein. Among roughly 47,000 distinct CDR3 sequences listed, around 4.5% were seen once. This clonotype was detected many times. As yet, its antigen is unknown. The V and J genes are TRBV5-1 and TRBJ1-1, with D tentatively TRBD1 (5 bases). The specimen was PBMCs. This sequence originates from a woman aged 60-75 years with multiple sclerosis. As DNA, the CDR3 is TGCGCCAGCAGCTTCAATTTCATGGGGGGCACTGAAGCTTTCTTT. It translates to CASSFNFMGGTEAFF.